These T cell receptor beta chains were read from a single sample in a study of shared clonotypes between healthy human individuals. The repertoire was sequenced with immunoSEQ multiplex PCR; TCRdb's copy has only in-frame clones and lacks some. The sample contains approximately 2.5 million clones, 85% to 95% of which appear only once. Sequences were obtained from naive CD4+ T cells sorted from blood. These receptors came from a man aged 18 to 35 in good health. Each CDR3 is given with its conserved first and last residue. Fields, in order: V gene, D gene, clone size, J gene, CDR3 protein, CDR3 DNA. D genes are given only for firm matches. Rows may omit the clone size; those that give it use once, few, many or a size class.

v_call: TRBV7-8
d_call: NA
clone_size: NA
j_call: TRBJ2-7
cdr3_aa: CASSLVSGVRTYEQYF
cdr3_nt: TGTGCCAGCAGCTTAGTCTCGGGAGTACGCACCTACGAGCAGTACTTC

v_call: TRBV4-2
d_call: TRBD1
clone_size: NA
j_call: TRBJ1-1
cdr3_aa: CASSQETTGGFEAFF
cdr3_nt: TGTGCCAGCAGCCAAGAAACCACAGGGGGCTTTGAAGCTTTCTTT

v_call: TRBV28
d_call: NA
clone_size: NA
j_call: TRBJ1-3
cdr3_aa: CASSLGFSGNTIYF
cdr3_nt: TGTGCCAGCAGTTTAGGCTTCTCTGGAAACACCATATATTTT

v_call: TRBV6-1
d_call: TRBD2
clone_size: NA
j_call: TRBJ2-2
cdr3_aa: CASRGLAENTGELFF
cdr3_nt: TGTGCCAGCAGGGGACTAGCGGAGAACACCGGGGAGCTGTTTTTT

v_call: TRBV5-1
d_call: TRBD2
clone_size: NA
j_call: TRBJ2-3
cdr3_aa: CASSWTSGGAFDTQYF
cdr3_nt: TGCGCCAGCAGCTGGACTAGCGGGGGGGCTTTCGATACGCAGTATTTT

v_call: TRBV7-2
d_call: TRBD2
clone_size: NA
j_call: TRBJ2-3
cdr3_aa: CASSATSGLAVTDTQYF
cdr3_nt: TGTGCCAGCAGCGCGACGTCAGGACTAGCGGTCACAGATACGCAGTATTTT

v_call: TRBV30
d_call: TRBD1
clone_size: few
j_call: TRBJ1-2
cdr3_aa: CAWSDTGGSYGYTF
cdr3_nt: TGTGCCTGGTCTGACACAGGGGGCAGCTATGGCTACACCTTC

v_call: TRBV6-5
d_call: TRBD1
clone_size: NA
j_call: TRBJ1-6
cdr3_aa: CASSRGDRSPLHF
cdr3_nt: TGTGCCAGCAGCAGGGGGGATAGATCACCCCTCCACTTT

v_call: TRBV2
d_call: NA
clone_size: NA
j_call: TRBJ1-2
cdr3_aa: CASRRETNYGYTF
cdr3_nt: TGTGCCAGCAGAAGGGAGACTAACTATGGCTACACCTTC

v_call: TRBV7-9
d_call: NA
clone_size: NA
j_call: TRBJ2-1
cdr3_aa: CASSKNPLGNEQFF
cdr3_nt: TGTGCCAGCAGTAAAAACCCGCTTGGGAATGAGCAGTTCTTC

v_call: TRBV9
d_call: TRBD2
clone_size: NA
j_call: TRBJ2-2
cdr3_aa: CASSVETSGTGELFF
cdr3_nt: TGTGCCAGCAGCGTAGAGACTAGCGGGACCGGGGAGCTGTTTTTT

v_call: TRBV9
d_call: NA
clone_size: NA
j_call: TRBJ1-2
cdr3_aa: CASSVDGGRDYGYTF
cdr3_nt: TGTGCCAGCAGCGTAGACGGGGGGCGCGACTATGGCTACACCTTC

v_call: TRBV20-1
d_call: NA
clone_size: NA
j_call: TRBJ1-3
cdr3_aa: CSAPPNTIYF
cdr3_nt: TGCAGTGCCCCACCCAACACCATATATTTT

v_call: TRBV19
d_call: TRBD1
clone_size: NA
j_call: TRBJ2-2
cdr3_aa: CASDRGSGAGELFF
cdr3_nt: TGTGCCAGTGACAGGGGATCTGGGGCCGGGGAGCTGTTTTTT

v_call: TRBV19
d_call: NA
clone_size: NA
j_call: TRBJ2-7
cdr3_aa: CASSIVEGPYEQYF
cdr3_nt: TGTGCCAGTAGTATAGTGGAGGGTCCCTACGAGCAGTACTTC

v_call: TRBV7-9
d_call: TRBD2
clone_size: NA
j_call: TRBJ2-5
cdr3_aa: CASSLRLAGVETQYF
cdr3_nt: TGTGCCAGCAGCTTAAGGCTAGCGGGTGTAGAGACCCAGTACTTC

v_call: TRBV18
d_call: NA
clone_size: NA
j_call: TRBJ2-1
cdr3_aa: CASSRDSLSSYNEQFF
cdr3_nt: TGTGCCAGCTCCCGGGACTCGTTGAGCTCCTACAATGAGCAGTTCTTC

v_call: TRBV7-8
d_call: NA
clone_size: once
j_call: TRBJ2-5
cdr3_aa: CASSLVMGTQYF
cdr3_nt: TGTGCCAGCAGCTTAGTTATGGGGACCCAGTACTTC

v_call: TRBV11-3
d_call: NA
clone_size: NA
j_call: TRBJ2-5
cdr3_aa: CASSLGGVQETQYF
cdr3_nt: TGTGCCAGCAGCTTAGGAGGGGTCCAAGAGACCCAGTACTTC

v_call: TRBV7-2
d_call: NA
clone_size: NA
j_call: TRBJ2-5
cdr3_aa: CASSLAFWGLETQYF
cdr3_nt: TGTGCCAGCAGCTTAGCGTTCTGGGGTTTAGAGACCCAGTACTTC

v_call: TRBV5-1
d_call: TRBD1
clone_size: NA
j_call: TRBJ1-2
cdr3_aa: CASSSSTGVGYGYTF
cdr3_nt: TGCGCCAGCAGCTCCAGTACAGGGGTAGGGTATGGCTACACCTTC

v_call: TRBV29-1
d_call: TRBD2
clone_size: NA
j_call: TRBJ2-1
cdr3_aa: CSVGGTSGIDEQFF
cdr3_nt: TGCAGCGTTGGTGGGACTAGCGGGATTGATGAGCAGTTCTTC

v_call: TRBV7-2
d_call: TRBD2
clone_size: NA
j_call: TRBJ2-3
cdr3_aa: CASSPSSGGLTDTQYF
cdr3_nt: TGTGCCAGCAGCCCCTCTAGCGGGGGGCTCACAGATACGCAGTATTTT

v_call: TRBV18
d_call: TRBD1
clone_size: NA
j_call: TRBJ2-7
cdr3_aa: CASSRTGTGVSYEQYF
cdr3_nt: TGTGCCAGCTCACGAACTGGGACAGGGGTTTCCTACGAGCAGTACTTC

v_call: TRBV5-1
d_call: TRBD1
clone_size: NA
j_call: TRBJ2-7
cdr3_aa: CASSPGTVYEQYF
cdr3_nt: TGCGCCAGCAGCCCAGGGACAGTCTACGAGCAGTACTTC

v_call: TRBV23-1
d_call: TRBD1
clone_size: NA
j_call: TRBJ2-7
cdr3_aa: CASSKSEARQGKIPYEQYF
cdr3_nt: TGCGCCAGCAGTAAATCCGAGGCTCGACAGGGTAAAATTCCCTACGAGCAGTACTTC